This is a list of T cell receptor beta chains from one sample in a study of blood T cells in healthy people across ages. TCRdb analysed the 5' RACE reads with MiXCR anew, one entry per CDR3 protein. The data hold 550,000 to 700,000 distinct CDR3 sequences, with roughly 29% observed a single time. The source material was blood. The receptors stem from a woman aged 70-85 years in good health. Each CDR3 is given with its conserved first and last residue. Each record gives: clone size, V gene, D gene, J gene, CDR3 DNA, CDR3 protein. A D gene is named only where the DNA matches it firmly. A row's size may be missing; if present it is once, few, many or a size class.

many	TRBV27	NA	TRBJ2-5	TGTGCCAGCAGTTGGGCCGGGGGCCGGGAGACCCAGTACTTC	CASSWAGGRETQYF
few	TRBV20-1	NA	TRBJ2-7	TGCAGTGCTAGAGATCGGCGGAACTCCTACGAGCAGTACTTC	CSARDRRNSYEQYF
NA	TRBV7-9	NA	TRBJ1-2	TGTGCCAGCAGCTTAGAGATTGGAACCACTTTTTTATATGGCTACACCTTC	CASSLEIGTTFLYGYTF
few	TRBV11-2	NA	TRBJ2-7	TGTGCCAGCAGCATACTCCGGGACAACTACGAGCAGTACTTC	CASSILRDNYEQYF
few	TRBV9	TRBD2	TRBJ2-2	TGTGCCAGCAGCTTTAGCGGGGGGGCCTCTGGGGAGCTGTTTTTT	CASSFSGGASGELFF
few	TRBV28	NA	TRBJ1-3	TGTGCCAGCAGTTTAGGCTCTCTGTTTGGAAACACCATATATTTT	CASSLGSLFGNTIYF
NA	TRBV7-2	TRBD2	TRBJ2-1	TGTGCCAGCAGCTTAGTCGGAGGGCGGGGGGGCCCCAATGAGCAGTTCTTC	CASSLVGGRGGPNEQFF
NA	TRBV5-1	NA	TRBJ2-5	TGCGCCAGCAGCTTGGTTGTGGAGTCAGAGACCCAGTACTTC	CASSLVVESETQYF
NA	TRBV10-3	TRBD2	TRBJ2-5	TGTGCCATCAGCCCCTTAAGCGGGGGGGCCGGAGAGACCCAGTACTTC	CAISPLSGGAGETQYF
few	TRBV4-2	NA	TRBJ1-5	TGTGCCAGCAGCCAAGAAATGGGGACGGTTCAGCCCCAGCATTTT	CASSQEMGTVQPQHF
NA	TRBV7-2	NA	TRBJ2-3	TGTGCCAGCAGCTCGGGCCACACAGATACGCAGTATTTT	CASSSGHTDTQYF
NA	TRBV12-3/TRBV12-4	NA	TRBJ2-3	TGTGCCAGCAGTCCGAATTCCGGGGGTTCAGATACGCAGTATTTT	CASSPNSGGSDTQYF
NA	TRBV7-2	NA	TRBJ2-3	TGTGCCAGCAGCTTAGTTTCGGACTCGTACGATACGCAGTATTTT	CASSLVSDSYDTQYF
NA	TRBV6-5	NA	TRBJ1-2	TGTGCCAGCAGTTACCTCGCCGTTGGTGGAGGCTACACCTTC	CASSYLAVGGGYTF
many	TRBV12-3/TRBV12-4	NA	TRBJ2-5	TGTGCCAGCACCCCCGGAGAGACCCAGTACTTC	CASTPGETQYF
NA	TRBV10-3	TRBD2	TRBJ2-1	TGTGCCATCAGTGAACAACCAGGGACTAGCGGGGGTTACAATGAGCAGTTCTTC	CAISEQPGTSGGYNEQFF
NA	TRBV6-2/TRBV6-3	NA	TRBJ1-3	TGTGCCAGCAGTTACCCCAGGGCCGGCTCTGGAAACACCATATATTTT	CASSYPRAGSGNTIYF
many	TRBV20-1	TRBD2	TRBJ2-5	TGCAGTGCTTCCGGGACTAGCGGTAACCAAGAGACCCAGTACTTC	CSASGTSGNQETQYF
NA	TRBV7-3	NA	TRBJ2-1	TGTGCCAGCAGCTTAAAAGGGGGTCCCTACAATGAGCAGTTCTTC	CASSLKGGPYNEQFF
few	TRBV5-1	TRBD1	TRBJ1-5	TGCGCCAGCAGCCCAGGGGGGACCGACGCAGATACGCAGCATTTT	CASSPGGTDADTQHF
NA	TRBV11-2	TRBD2	TRBJ2-1	TGTGCCAGCAGCATCTACGGGGGGAACCACGCAAGATCGTTCTTC	CASSIYGGNHARSFF
few	TRBV7-2	TRBD2	TRBJ2-7	TGTGCCAGCGCCGCGGGGGGGAATTCGGTCCTGAACTTC	CASAAGGNSVLNF
few	TRBV7-2	NA	TRBJ1-2	TGTGCCAGCAGCTCCTCGAATACTAACTATGGCTACACCTTC	CASSSSNTNYGYTF
few	TRBV7-2	NA	TRBJ2-3	TGTGCCAGCAGCCCAGACAGATTAGGAGATACGCAGTATTTT	CASSPDRLGDTQYF
NA	TRBV24-1	NA	TRBJ2-5	TGTGCCACCTCGGAGGGGGTAACGGAGACCCAGTACTTC	CATSEGVTETQYF
NA	TRBV20-1	NA	TRBJ2-7	TGCAGTGCTAACGAGGGGCGATACGAGCAGTACTTC	CSANEGRYEQYF
NA	TRBV6-2/TRBV6-3	TRBD1	TRBJ2-2	TGTGCCAGCAGTTATGACCGGACAGGGTGGGACACCGGGGAGCTGTTTTTT	CASSYDRTGWDTGELFF
NA	TRBV4-2	NA	TRBJ2-7	TGTGCCAGCAGCCAAGGTGAGGGCAGCTCCTACGAGCAGTACTTC	CASSQGEGSSYEQYF
NA	TRBV2	NA	TRBJ1-1	TGTGCCAGCAGTGGTCGATCGGCTGCTTTCTTT	CASSGRSAAFF
few	TRBV5-6	TRBD1	TRBJ2-5	TGTGCCAGCAGCTTGTGGACAGGGGGGTCGTACCAAGAGACCCAGTACTTC	CASSLWTGGSYQETQYF
NA	TRBV5-1	NA	TRBJ2-4	TGCGCCAGCAGCTTGGACAGGGCGGAAAACATTCAGTACTTC	CASSLDRAENIQYF
few	TRBV6-5	NA	TRBJ2-5	TGTGCCAGCAGCTACAGGAGGGGGGCCCCAGAGACCCAGTACTTC	CASSYRRGAPETQYF
many	TRBV6-1	NA	TRBJ2-4	TGTGCCAGCAGTAGTGGCGCTTCGAACATTCAGTACTTC	CASSSGASNIQYF
NA	TRBV18	NA	TRBJ2-2	TGTGCCAGCTCACCACAGGGCGATAGCGGGGAGCTGTTTTTT	CASSPQGDSGELFF
NA	TRBV20-1	TRBD1	TRBJ1-2	TGCAGTGCTAGAGGCGGTACAGGGGGAACAACTAACTATGGCTACACCTTC	CSARGGTGGTTNYGYTF